This T cell receptor (beta chain) is from a study of beta chain features in type 1 diabetes (dated by TCRdb to 2016 to 2018). Background on the whole study: Patients and healthy donors did not differ in mean age, gender distribution, total cell number or subset yield. Whereas all 30 or so donors provided naive and central memory subsets, regulatory and stem cell-like memory subsets were isolated from just 8 patients and roughly 8 healthy donors. The study compared the TCRB repertoires of sorted circulating CD4+ T cell subsets in recently diagnosed type 1 diabetes patients with those in matched healthy donors. Across all samples, fewer than 110,000,000 sorted cells were examined, and cell number per subset correlated strongly with RNA yield.

The entire isolated RNA was reverse transcribed using the High Capacity cDNA Reverse Transcription Kit, and thus expressed TCRB transcripts were sequenced. Deep immunoSEQ sequencing was applied to naive, central memory and regulatory T cell samples, giving an average of about 3.7 million total reads per sample. After sorted cells were lysed in RLT buffer, RNA was extracted with DNase-treated RNeasy Micro or Mini kits, with the choice depending on cell number. Each cell subset was processed separately to prevent cross-contamination, with patient and healthy donor samples processed together. Using the immunoSEQ multiplex PCR, TCRB sequences were amplified from cDNA into 87-bp fragments spanning the CDR3 region. The amplicons were sequenced using the Illumina HiSeq platform. The authors' analysis ran thus. PCR bias was corrected computationally using synthetic template baselines, and reads within Hamming distance 2 were collapsed, with unmergeable singletons discarded. Reads were aligned to IMGT to assign V, D and J genes, CDR3 length, and insertions or deletions at six rearrangement sites. Clonotype counts were normalized to sorted cell number within each subset before computing true diversity and Gini coefficients with the tcR R package. The overlap coefficient, calculated on TCRB nucleotide sequences, was used to quantify repertoire sharing. Out-of-frame TCRB sequences from naive cells were analyzed to stand in for the pre-selection repertoire. The table was pulled from immuneACCESS by TCRdb, which kept in-frame rearrangements only. Such tables lose some clones; where checked, under half of the loss comes from unresolved V genes, and the rest has no known cause. V and J calls plus clone size are reproduced from that table; the DNA served to infer D and trimming. A total of approximately 250,000 clones appear in this sample, around 24% of them only once. Around 0.011% of the sample belongs to the ten largest clones.

As to this clone: Its antigen target is currently unknown. Per-base qualities were not stored, and no clone one base away is much larger.

From each donor, a single peripheral blood sample of about 116 mL on average was drawn into heparinised tubes. A BD FACSAria II was used to sort naive, central memory, regulatory and stem cell-like memory CD4+ T cells with a panel that included CD45RO, CCR7, CD25, CD127, CD95 and CD27. A purity above 98% was achieved for all sorted populations. Right away, PBMCs were isolated by Lymphoprep density gradient centrifugation and were stained directly, with no culture step. So that batch effects would be minimized, each experiment stained and sorted samples in pairs, pairing one healthy donor with one patient. V drops 1 base and J drops 4 bases, leaving 9 bases in between. The CDR3 has 13 amino acids, counting the end cysteine and phenylalanine. Only the CDR3 DNA is retained, 39 bases long and in frame from the first base. From the germline V gene, CDR1 is SGHDT and CDR2 is YYEEEE. On the study overall, not on this receptor specifically: Naive, central memory and regulatory TCRB repertoires appeared more similar among patients than among healthy donors. Sequencing cDNA rather than genomic DNA could over-represent highly expressing activated cells, although activation and CD3 levels did not differ between groups. Shorter templates might be favored by PCR, yet because patient and control samples were amplified and corrected together, any such skew would affect both groups equally. Because the HLA sub-analyses included only small numbers of individuals, any influence of HLA type on TCRB rearrangement was left unresolved. Patients with type 1 diabetes made fewer insertions and deleted more nucleotides at VDJ recombination sites, implying thymic rearrangement abnormalities. Type 1 diabetes patients showed a moderate but significant shortening of TCRB CDR3 length in all four CD4+ subsets.

The sequence came from a young woman with type 1 diabetes. Recombination linked TRBV5-6 to TRBJ2-7; matching of 5 bases hints at TRBD2 as the D gene. Sequencing was performed on naive CD4+ T cells from blood. The intended sense of this specimen's cell subset or site label: true naive CD4+ T cells. At the DNA level, the sequence is TGTGCCAGCAGCTTGAGGCTAGCTTACGAGCAGTACTTC. This yields the protein CASSLRLAYEQYF.